Listed here is a single T cell receptor (beta chain). This clonotype was detected many times. Its recognized antigen is unknown. Per-base quality was not reported, and no clone a single base away is much larger than it. Sequences SGHTA (CDR1) and FQGNSA (CDR2) are obtained from the germline V gene. V has 1 base trimmed and J has 1 base trimmed; junction bases matching no gene number 5. Including the terminal cysteine and phenylalanine, the CDR3 comprises 17 residues. The retained sequence is limited to the CDR3, 51 bases, with the frame set at the first base. This specimen belongs to a study of spatial heterogeneity in lung cancer (dated by TCRdb to between 2018 and 2020). About the full investigation: More beta-chain than alpha-chain transcripts were consistently detected, likely reflecting higher beta-chain transcript abundance. TCR alpha and beta repertoires were quantitatively compared across multiple tumor regions, matched nontumor lung and blood in non-small cell lung cancer. The study linked features of the TCR repertoire to counts of nonsynonymous mutations, which were determined by whole-exome sequencing of tumor tissue. Both alpha and beta chains were TCR-sequenced in approximately 200 tumor regions, under 85 matched nontumor lung samples and roughly 50 PBMC samples obtained at surgery. In tumor regions, TCR transcript counts showed a strong correlation with a T cell transcriptional module score derived from matched bulk RNA-seq. In the raw uncorrected reads, each unique combination of TCR and UMI appeared more than ten times on average. Study-wide findings and limitations: Additional single-cell paired TCR alpha and beta sequencing was considered necessary to confirm, at a functional level, the hypothesis that regional TCRs recognize regional mutations. TCR-seq coverage of tumor T cells was estimated to be only roughly 7% for alpha chains and around 13% for beta chains. Counts of ubiquitous and regional expanded TCRs correlated with counts of ubiquitous and regional nonsynonymous mutations, respectively. The number of expanded intratumoral alpha and beta TCRs correlated with the tumor nonsynonymous mutation count.

The time point label, read with the paper, signifies: sample taken at primary tumor resection. Samples were obtained from 72 patients with early-stage, untreated non-small cell lung cancer from the lung TRACERx cohort. For TCR sequencing, whole RNA was extracted from tumor and nontumor lung tissue, or from cryopreserved PBMC samples, and no cell sorting was done. Only patients with enough RNA available from two or more tumor regions were chosen for TCR sequencing. A lung pathologist reviewed the tumor and adjacent nontumor lung specimens before the specimens were selected. The protocol used for the library was 5' RACE. Sequencing was carried out with a NextSeq 500. The TCR library protocol attached a unique molecular identifier to each TCR cDNA molecule to allow correction of PCR and sequencing errors. On the authors' methods: Decombinator tools were used for TCR identification, UMI-based error correction and CDR3 extraction. Expanded TCRs were defined as those above a frequency of 2 per 1,000, corresponding to the top 1% of the tumor frequency distribution. Expanded tumor TCRs were classed as regional if statistically deemed absent (corrected P<0.05) from at least one tumor region, otherwise ubiquitous. Renyi diversity was calculated using the R vegan package after each repertoire was subsampled 100 times to 5,000 TCRs. To build CDR3 similarity networks, amino acid triplet string-kernel similarity was used, and CDR3s were connected when their pairwise similarity was above 0.82. TCRdb trimmed public reads at Q25 via fastp, called clones via MiXCR and kept in-frame beta chains. Duplicate CDR3 protein sequences are folded into a single record with the most common DNA and genes. These V and J calls originate from TCRdb's pipeline instead of the authors' own analysis. The sample table lists around 4,300 distinct CDR3 sequences, 5% to 6.5% of them with a count of one. The top ten clonotypes cover under 35% of the sample.

Sequencing used lung tumor tissue, obtained at surgery. The receptor was isolated from a male donor with early-stage non-small cell lung cancer. The chain uses TRBV7-2 and TRBJ2-4, and 9 junctional nucleotides match TRBD1. CDR3 loop: CASSLGLGQGAKNIQYF. The bases are TGTGCCAGCAGCTTAGGTCTCGGACAGGGGGCCAAAAACATTCAGTACTTC.